The present entry profiles one T cell receptor beta chain with its context. Its antigen remains unknown. These data belong to a study of OX40 agonist ivuxolimab in advanced cancers. Autoimmune disease history or systemic immunosuppression led to patient exclusion. Study findings and constraints: Some of the lowest clonal expansion was seen in partial responders at 0.1-3.0 mg/kg. CD8+ T cells averaged more expanded clones than CD4+.

Trimming removed 6 bases from V and 1 base from J; junction bases left unmatched: 1. Germline-derived CDR1 and CDR2 are MRHNA and SNTAGT. The CDR3 runs to 13 residues. Assay used: immunoSEQ multiplex PCR; TCRdb lists only in-frame clones, some missing. This table has tens of thousands of clones, approximately 90% appearing once. The source is an adult with an advanced solid tumor such as melanoma, head and neck, liver or kidney cancer. This chain joins TRBV6-4 and TRBJ1-1; 8 positions agree with TRBD1. The specimen was CD4+ or CD8+ T cells sorted from blood, collected in a trial of the OX40 agonist ivuxolimab. The CDR3 spells CASRGQENTEAFF. In DNA, the CDR3 is TGTGCCAGCAGGGGACAGGAGAACACTGAAGCTTTCTTT.